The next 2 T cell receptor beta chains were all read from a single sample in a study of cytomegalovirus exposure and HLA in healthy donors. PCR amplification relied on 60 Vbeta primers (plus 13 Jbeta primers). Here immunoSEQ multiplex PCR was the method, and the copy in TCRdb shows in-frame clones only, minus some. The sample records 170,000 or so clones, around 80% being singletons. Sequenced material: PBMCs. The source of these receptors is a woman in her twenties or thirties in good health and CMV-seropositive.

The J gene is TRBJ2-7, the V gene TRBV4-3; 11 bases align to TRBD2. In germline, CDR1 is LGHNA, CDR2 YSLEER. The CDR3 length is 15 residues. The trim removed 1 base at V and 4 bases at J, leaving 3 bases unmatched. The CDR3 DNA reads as TGCGCCAGCAGCCAAGGAGTAGCGGGAGGGTACGAGCAGTACTTC. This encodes CASSQGVAGGYEQYF.

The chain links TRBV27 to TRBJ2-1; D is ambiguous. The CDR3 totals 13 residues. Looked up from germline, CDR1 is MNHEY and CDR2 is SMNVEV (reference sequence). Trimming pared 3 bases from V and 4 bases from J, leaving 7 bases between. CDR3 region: CASSLGIYNEQFF. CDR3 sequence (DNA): TGTGCCAGCAGTTTGGGCATTTACAATGAGCAGTTCTTC.